A single sample gave rise to the 29 T cell receptor beta chains below, sequenced in a study of Graves' ophthalmopathy and Graves' hyperthyroidism. TCR beta CDR3 amplification used RNA transcripts. HTBI primers primed a first-round RT-PCR, and a second-round multiplex PCR followed. TCRdb re-called the multiplex PCR reads with MiXCR, one entry per CDR3 protein. The data show 45,000 to 60,000 distinct CDR3 sequences, with less than 65% seen just once and over 3.5% held by the top ten. What was sequenced was peripheral blood. The receptors derive from an adult woman with Graves' ophthalmopathy.

The chain recombines TRBV5-4 with TRBJ2-3; the match to TRBD1 covers 10 bases. CDR3 length: 15 residues. In germline, CDR1 is SGHNT, CDR2 YYREEE (reference sequence). V trimming: 5 bases; J trimming: 11 bases; junction bases outside the gene matches: 14. CDR3 nucleotide sequence: TGTGCCAGCAGAAAGGACAGGGGGAACAACAATGAGCAGTATTTT. Amino acids: CASRKDRGNNNEQYF.

As concerns this clonotype: At one end, the junction sequence differs from germline, possibly due to a read error. This sequence joins TRBV5-1 and TRBJ1-2; D may be TRBD1 (5 bases). The CDR3 sequence is 17 residues long. Germline V gene lookup returns CDR1 SGHRS and CDR2 YFSETQ. In nucleotides, the CDR3 is TGCGTCAGCAGCTTGGGACGGGAGCAGGGTTATTCGGATGGCTACACCTTC. Residues: CVSSLGREQGYSDGYTF. Together with reference TRBV5-1 and TRBJ1-2, the CDR3 gives the full variable domain: KAGVTQTPRYLIKTRGQQVTLSCSPISGHRSVSWYQQTPGQGLQFLFEYFSETQRNKGNFPGRFSGRQFSNSRSEMNVSTLELGDSALYLCVSSLGREQGYSDGYTFGSGTRLTVV.

The rearrangement links TRBV7-3 to TRBJ2-5, with a tentative D call TRBD2 (5 bases). In germline, CDR1 is SGHTA, CDR2 FQGTGA. There are 15 residues in the CDR3. Between the trimmed V and J ends, which lost 2 bases and 5 bases, there was a span of 15 bases. CDR3 coding DNA: TGTGCCAGCAGCTTAGGACGGCGCGGCGGGGAGACCCAGTACTTC. This translates into CASSLGRRGGETQYF.

This clonotype has at least ten counts. The V call is TRBV20-1, the J call TRBJ2-1; tentatively, D is TRBD1 (6 bases). V was pared by 7 bases and J by 6 bases, with 22 bases between. CDR1 and CDR2 (germline): DFQATT, SNEGSKA (reference sequence). This CDR3 contains 15 residues. This CDR3 is CSVVRGEGFSNEQFF. CDR3 nucleotide sequence: TGCAGTGTGGTCAGGGGAGAGGGATTCAGCAATGAGCAGTTCTTC.

V gene TRBV2 combines with J gene TRBJ1-2; D unclear. The CDR3 spans 11 residues. The germline CDR1 and CDR2 sequences are SNHLY and FYNNEI. V lost 8 bases and J lost 5, with 9 bases in between. This chain's CDR3 is CASRGGYGYTF. In nucleotides, the CDR3 is TGTGCCAGCCGGGGAGGATATGGCTACACCTTC.

The chain carries TRBV29-1 and TRBJ2-7, with 10 nucleotides matching TRBD1. The V gene's germline CDR1 is SQVTM and CDR2 ANQGSEA. The CDR3 has 18 residues. The junction had 20 bases not matched to a gene; V was cut back by 4 bases and J by 5 bases. CDR3 sequence reads: CSVVGKILTGTGVNEQYF. In nucleotides, the CDR3 is TGCAGCGTTGTAGGCAAAATCTTAACCGGGACAGGGGTAAACGAGCAGTACTTC.

A note on this clonotype: Germline and junction disagree at one end, which may indicate a read error. This rearrangement joins TRBV30 to TRBJ1-2; 12 bases are shared with TRBD1. Germline assignment: CDR1 GTSNPN and CDR2 SVGIG (reference sequence). The CDR3 spans 13 residues. The CDR3 loop reads CAWHPGQGAGCTF. CDR3 in DNA: TGTGCCTGGCACCCGGGACAGGGGGCTGGCTGCACCTTC.

This clonotype is deemed medium-sized. The J gene is TRBJ1-6, the V gene TRBV10-1, with D uncertain. Per germline, CDR1 WNHNN and CDR2 SYGVQD (reference sequence). The V end was cut by 1 base, the J end by 10 bases, with 8 bases between. This CDR3 spans 13 amino acids. Here the CDR3 reads CASSEFPSSPLHF. Here the CDR3 DNA reads TGCGCCAGCAGTGAGTTCCCCAGCTCACCCCTCCACTTT.

Worth noting for this clonotype: This may arise from a read error, as a much more abundant clone is one base away. The chain links TRBV6-2 or TRBV6-3 to TRBJ2-7; the match to TRBD2 covers 10 bases. CDR1 is MNHEY and CDR2 is SVGEGT in the germline V gene. V was pared by 4 bases and J by 2 bases, with 2 bases of the junction left unmatched. This CDR3 contains 14 residues. This chain's CDR3 is CASSSGTSAYEQYF. CDR3 in DNA: TGTGCCAGCAGTTCCGGGACTAGCGCCTACGAGCAGTACTTC.

In its sample, this clonotype was seen many times. The J gene is TRBJ2-7, the V gene TRBV12-3 or TRBV12-4, with 9 nucleotides matching TRBD1. CDR3 length equals 18 residues. After removal of 7 bases from V and 2 bases from J, the junction contained 18 bases not matched to a gene. CDR3 protein: CASTRTGEYSSFAYEQYF. In nucleotides, the CDR3 is TGTGCCAGCACCAGGACAGGGGAGTACTCCAGTTTTGCCTACGAGCAGTACTTC.

This clonotype was detected ten times or more. A much larger clonotype is one base distant, so this may be a read error. The rearrangement uses TRBV7-9 and TRBJ2-5; D uncertain. V was shortened by 4 bases and J by 7 bases, with 16 bases between the two germline ends. This CDR3 is 14 amino acids long. In germline, CDR1 is SEHNR, CDR2 FQNEAQ (reference sequence). The CDR3 DNA is TGTGCCAGCAGCTCAGCGCAAGCCCTGGGGACCCAGTACTTC. This codes for CASSSAQALGTQYF. Combining the CDR3 with reference TRBV7-9 and TRBJ2-5 gives the whole variable domain DTGVSQNPRHKITKRGQNVTFRCDPISEHNRLYWYRQTLGQGPEFLTYFQNEAQLEKSRLLSDRFSAERPKGSFSTLEIQRTEQGDSAMYLCASSSAQALGTQYFGPGTRLLVL.

This chain joins TRBV25-1 and TRBJ2-1; 10 nucleotides match TRBD2. Germline loops: CDR1 MGHDK, CDR2 SYGVNS. V lost 8 bases, J lost 4 bases, and 5 bases stayed unmatched. CDR3 length: 14 amino acids. The CDR3 DNA reads as TGTGCCAGCGATGCTAGCGGGAGTTACAATGAGCAGTTCTTC. Amino acid sequence: CASDASGSYNEQFF.

This clonotype showed up many times. The chain recombines TRBV29-1 with TRBJ2-7, with 10 bases that match TRBD2. The V and J ends lost 5 bases and 1 base, in that order; junction bases with no gene match: 2. This CDR3 has 13 residues. Germline V lookup: CDR1 SQVTM, CDR2 ANQGSEA. The CDR3 nucleotides read TGCAGCGTTTCTAGCGGGAGTTCCTACGAGCAGTACTTC. It encodes CSVSSGSSYEQYF.

The chain uses TRBV29-1 and TRBJ1-1, with D possibly matching TRBD1 (5 bases). The CDR3 consists of 14 residues. The V gene lost 7 bases and the J gene lost 3 bases, with 18 bases spanning the gap. Germline CDR1 SQVTM, CDR2 ANQGSEA. This CDR3 is CSGGPWGVDTEAFF. The DNA of the CDR3 is TGCAGCGGGGGACCTTGGGGCGTGGACACTGAAGCTTTCTTT.

The chain is built from TRBV20-1 and TRBJ2-1; 11 nucleotides match TRBD2. Germline V gene data show CDR1 as DFQATT and CDR2 as SNEGSKA (reference sequence). CDR3 size: 15 residues. Trimming at V came to 6 bases and at J to 3 bases, leaving 7 bases not matched to a gene. CDR3 bases: TGCAGTGCCGCTACTAGCGGGAGCGTCTACAATGAGCAGTTCTTC. It encodes CSAATSGSVYNEQFF.

The chain couples TRBV7-2 to TRBJ2-1; TRBD2 matches at 14 bases. Trimming at V came to 5 bases and at J to 2 bases, leaving 2 bases not matched to a gene. Germline CDR1 and CDR2: SGHTA and FQGNSA. The CDR3 loop spans 16 amino acids. This chain's CDR3 is CASSLGLAGAYNEQFF. The DNA for the CDR3 is TGTGCCAGCAGCCTGGGACTAGCGGGGGCCTACAATGAGCAGTTCTTC.

Concerning this clonotype: This CDR3 fails to terminate in the conserved phenylalanine or tryptophan, so it likely reflects a read error. Because the CDR3's place on the DNA is in doubt, the DNA is left out and the CDR3 is given as listed by TCRdb. V is TRBV6-4 and J is TRBJ2-1; the table gives TRBD2 as D, unverified against the DNA. Germline-derived CDR1 and CDR2 are MRHNA and SNTAGT. The CDR3 is 9 residues long, ends included. The CDR3 loop is CASSVAGDT.

The chain links TRBV29-1 to TRBJ1-2; D is unclear. The ends were cut back, 6 bases at V and 4 bases at J, with 9 bases in the middle. CDR3 length: 11 amino acids. The V gene's germline CDR1 is SQVTM and CDR2 ANQGSEA. CDR3 loop: CSVASGYGYTF. In nucleotides, the CDR3 is TGCAGCGTAGCTTCCGGCTATGGCTACACCTTC.

This clonotype showed up just a few times. The rearrangement links TRBV19 to TRBJ2-3, with 12 positions matching TRBD2. The length of the CDR3 is 17 residues. V lost 7 bases to trimming and J lost 4 bases; unmatched junction nucleotides: 12. CDR1 is LNHDA, CDR2 SQIVND, per germline (reference sequence). The CDR3 loop reads CASTTTGLAGRADTQYF. The CDR3 coding sequence is TGTGCCAGTACCACTACAGGACTAGCGGGAAGGGCAGATACGCAGTATTTT.

The rearrangement joins TRBV7-8 to TRBJ1-2; 12 nucleotides agree with TRBD1. CDR1 is SGHVS and CDR2 is FQNEAQ in the germline V gene. CDR3 length: 14 residues. Losses at the gene ends were 4 bases for V and 5 bases for J; bases not matched to a gene: 2. The chain's CDR3 is CASSSGQGAYGYTF. The CDR3 nucleotides read TGTGCCAGCAGCTCGGGACAGGGGGCGTATGGCTACACCTTC. Filled out from reference TRBV7-8 and TRBJ1-2, the complete variable domain reads GAGVSQSPRYKVAKRGQDVALRCDPISGHVSLFWYQQALGQGPEFLTYFQNEAQLDKSGLPSDRFFAERPEGSVSTLKIQRTQQEDSAVYLCASSSGQGAYGYTFGSGTRLTVV.

This clonotype was found a few times. It may be a read error: a sequence one base away is much more abundant. The V gene is TRBV11-3, the J gene TRBJ2-3; 13 bases match TRBD2. The junction had 11 bases not matched to a gene; V was cut back by 2 bases and J by 6 bases. The germline V gene has CDR1 SGHNT and CDR2 YENEEA. The CDR3 consists of 18 residues. CDR3 region: CASSLTGTLAGGPDTQYF. The CDR3 DNA sequence: TGTGCCAGCAGCTTAACGGGGACACTAGCGGGAGGGCCCGATACGCAGTATTTT.

The V gene is TRBV9, the J gene TRBJ2-5; 10 bases line up with TRBD2. V gave up 4 bases and J gave up 5 bases; unmatched junction bases: 8. Germline V gives CDR1 SGDLS, CDR2 YYNGEE. This CDR3 comprises 15 residues. The CDR3, as DNA: TGTGCCAGCAGCTTTACTAGCGGGGTAGGGGAGACCCAGTACTTC. Translating it yields CASSFTSGVGETQYF.

This clonotype was counted once. A much bigger clone sits one base away, suggesting this may be a read error. The genes are TRBV28 and TRBJ2-1; 7 bases are shared with TRBD2. CDR3 length: 15 amino acids. Germline trimming cut 6 bases from V and 6 bases from J; bases unmatched to any gene: 11. The V gene's germline CDR1 is MDHEN and CDR2 SYDVKM. CDR3 residues: CASSRMGLPLNEQFF. The CDR3 DNA reads as TGTGCCAGCAGCAGGATGGGACTACCCCTCAATGAGCAGTTCTTC.

This clonotype was seen ten or more times. The V and J genes are TRBV12-3 or TRBV12-4 and TRBJ2-7; D call uncertain. V shed 6 bases and J shed 3 bases, with 12 bases lying between them. This CDR3 is built from 13 residues. CDR3 DNA sequence: TGTGCCAGCAGCCTTTATGTAGACTACGAGCAGTACTTC. It encodes CASSLYVDYEQYF.

In its sample, this clonotype was seen many times. The chain joins TRBV30 to TRBJ2-7, with D unresolved. The germline V and J ends were trimmed by 0 bases and 5 bases, with 8 bases remaining between them. CDR1 GTSNPN and CDR2 SVGIG come from the germline V gene (reference sequence). This CDR3 has 12 residues. CDR3 protein: CAWSVRPDEQYF. The CDR3 coding sequence is TGTGCCTGGAGTGTCAGGCCAGACGAGCAGTACTTC.

This clonotype appeared many times. This chain links TRBV7-3 with TRBJ2-2; D is unclear. V lost 1 base and J 1 base, leaving 7 bases between the germline ends. CDR3 length: 15 residues. Germline lookup yields CDR1 SGHTA and CDR2 FQGTGA. Written as DNA, the CDR3 is TGTGCCAGCAGCTTAAACTGGGGGAACACCGGGGAGCTGTTTTTT. It yields the protein CASSLNWGNTGELFF.

This clonotype was seen ten or more times. V is TRBV28 and J is TRBJ2-5; no definite D call. From germline, CDR1 is MDHEN and CDR2 SYDVKM. The V gene lost 2 bases and the J gene lost 2 bases, with 3 bases spanning the gap. This CDR3 is built from 12 residues. The DNA of the CDR3 is TGTGCCAGCAGTTTAAGTCAAGAGACCCAGTACTTC. Residues: CASSLSQETQYF.

This clonotype was recorded once. The CDR3 sequence: CASSSRTGADTEAFF. The CDR3 DNA follows: TGTGCCAGCAGCTCAAGAACAGGGGCGGACACTGAAGCTTTCTTT. The chain has TRBV7-3 and TRBJ1-1, with 7 bases aligning to TRBD1. This CDR3 has 15 residues. Per germline, CDR1 SGHTA and CDR2 FQGTGA. J was trimmed by 3 bases and V by 4 bases; bases with no gene match: 8.

This clonotype was found many times. The chain links TRBV19 to TRBJ2-2; 9 bases line up with TRBD2. The CDR3 loop spans 15 amino acids. Germline CDR1 LNHDA, CDR2 SQIVND (reference sequence). With 8 bases clipped from V and 6 bases from J, the junction kept 10 bases outside the gene matches. CDR3 nucleotides: TGTGCCAGTTGCCCGGGACTAGCATACTCCGGGGAGCTGTTTTTT. This sequence encodes CASCPGLAYSGELFF.